Included here is one TCR beta chain sequence, with context. Its antigen is unidentified. The V end lost 3 bases, the J end lost 0 bases, and 15 bases lay between the germline ends. This CDR3 contains 17 residues. Germline V gives CDR1 SGHNT, CDR2 YYREEE (reference sequence). This sample is drawn from a study of memory CD4+ T cells and cytomegalovirus serostatus. Only in-frame clones appear in the TCRdb table, and some are missing; sequencing was by immunoSEQ multiplex PCR. The repertoire holds 55,000 to 75,000 clones, with approximately 85% as singletons. General study points: Median bootstrapped AUC for CMV status was approximately 0.96 originally, 0.85 to 0.92 US-trained. Of 150 to 200 reported CMV TCRbeta sequences, 67 were found in memory CD4+ repertoires.

Single viable CD3+CD4+CD8-CD45RO+ cells were sorted as the memory CD4+ T cells. The source of this sequence is an adult in good health and CMV-seronegative. Sequencing was done on a sample of memory CD4+ T cells from blood. The rearrangement joins TRBV5-4 to TRBJ2-2; D possibly corresponds to TRBD1 (6 bases). CDR3 protein: CASSSWGRATNTGELFF. The CDR3 DNA sequence: TGTGCCAGCAGCTCGTGGGGGCGGGCGACGAACACCGGGGAGCTGTTTTTT.